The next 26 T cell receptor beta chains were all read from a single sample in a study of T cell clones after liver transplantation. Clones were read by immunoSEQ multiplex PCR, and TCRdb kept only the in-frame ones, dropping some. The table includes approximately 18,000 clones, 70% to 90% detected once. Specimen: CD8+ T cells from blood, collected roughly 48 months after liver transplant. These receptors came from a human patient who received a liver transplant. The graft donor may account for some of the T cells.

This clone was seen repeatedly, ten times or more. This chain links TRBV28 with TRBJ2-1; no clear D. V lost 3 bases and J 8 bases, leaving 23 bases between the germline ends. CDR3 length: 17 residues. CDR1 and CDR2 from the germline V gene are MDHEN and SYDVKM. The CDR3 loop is CASSLPTPPPSLHEQFF. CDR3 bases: TGTGCCAGCAGTTTGCCCACCCCTCCTCCTTCCCTCCATGAGCAGTTCTTC.

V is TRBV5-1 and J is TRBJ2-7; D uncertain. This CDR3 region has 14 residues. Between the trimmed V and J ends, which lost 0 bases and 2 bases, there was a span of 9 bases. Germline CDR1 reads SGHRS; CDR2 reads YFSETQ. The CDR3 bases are TGCGCCAGCAGCTTGGGATGGAATCCCTACGAGCAGTACTTC. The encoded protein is CASSLGWNPYEQYF. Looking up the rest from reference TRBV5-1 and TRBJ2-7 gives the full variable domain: KAGVTQTPRYLIKTRGQQVTLSCSPISGHRSVSWYQQTPGQGLQFLFEYFSETQRNKGNFPGRFSGRQFSNSRSEMNVSTLELGDSALYLCASSLGWNPYEQYFGPGTRLTVT.

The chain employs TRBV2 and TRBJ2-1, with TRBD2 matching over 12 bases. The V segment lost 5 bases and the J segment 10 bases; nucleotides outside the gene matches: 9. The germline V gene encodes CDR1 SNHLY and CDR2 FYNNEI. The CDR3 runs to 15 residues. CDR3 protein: CASSLTSGGIQEQFF. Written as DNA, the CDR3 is TGTGCCAGCAGTCTCACTAGCGGGGGGATCCAAGAGCAGTTCTTC.

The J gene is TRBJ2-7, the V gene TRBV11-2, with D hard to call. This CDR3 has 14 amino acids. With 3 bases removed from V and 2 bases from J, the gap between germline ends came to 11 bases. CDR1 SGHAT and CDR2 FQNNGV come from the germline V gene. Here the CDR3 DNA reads TGTGCCAGCAGCTTTAGGCACCTGCCCTACGAGCAGTACTTC. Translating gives CASSFRHLPYEQYF.

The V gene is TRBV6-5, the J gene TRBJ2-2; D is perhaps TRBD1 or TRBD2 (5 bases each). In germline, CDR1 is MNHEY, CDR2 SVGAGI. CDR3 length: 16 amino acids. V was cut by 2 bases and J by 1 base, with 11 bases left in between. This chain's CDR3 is CASSYDFGGNTGELFF. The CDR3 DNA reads TGTGCCAGCAGTTACGACTTTGGGGGGAACACCGGGGAGCTGTTTTTT.

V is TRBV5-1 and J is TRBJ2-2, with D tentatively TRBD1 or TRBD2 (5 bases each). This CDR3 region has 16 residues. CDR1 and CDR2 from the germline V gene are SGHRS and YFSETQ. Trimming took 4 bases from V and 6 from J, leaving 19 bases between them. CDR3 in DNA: TGCGCCAGCAGCCTTTACCGGGTCGGGGCGGCCGGGGAGCTGTTTTTT. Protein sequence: CASSLYRVGAAGELFF.

CDR3 sequence reads: CASSTGTSNEQFF. The CDR3 DNA is TGTGCCAGCAGTACCGGGACTAGCAATGAGCAGTTCTTC. The rearrangement links TRBV5-4 to TRBJ2-1; 8 bases align to TRBD2. The CDR3 extends over 13 amino acids. From germline, CDR1 is SGHNT and CDR2 YYREEE (reference sequence). V lost 5 bases to trimming and J lost 6 bases; unmatched junction nucleotides: 4.

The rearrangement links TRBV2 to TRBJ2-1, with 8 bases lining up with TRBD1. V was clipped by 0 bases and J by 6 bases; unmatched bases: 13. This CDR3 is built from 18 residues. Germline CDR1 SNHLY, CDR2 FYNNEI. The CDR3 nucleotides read TGTGCCAGCAGTGAAGCGCTTCAGGGACAGGCAATACGCAATGAGCAGTTCTTC. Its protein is CASSEALQGQAIRNEQFF.

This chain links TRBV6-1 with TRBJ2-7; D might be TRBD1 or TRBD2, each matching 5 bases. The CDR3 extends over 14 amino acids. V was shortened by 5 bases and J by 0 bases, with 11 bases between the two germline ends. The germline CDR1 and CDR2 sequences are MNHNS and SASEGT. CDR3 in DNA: TGTGCCAGCAGTACCGGGACCCACTCCTACGAGCAGTACTTC. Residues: CASSTGTHSYEQYF.

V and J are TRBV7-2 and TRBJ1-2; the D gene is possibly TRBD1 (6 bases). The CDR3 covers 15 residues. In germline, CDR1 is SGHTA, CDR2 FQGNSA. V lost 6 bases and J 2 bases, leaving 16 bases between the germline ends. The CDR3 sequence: CASSDSGQWNYGYTF. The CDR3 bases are TGTGCCAGCAGTGACAGTGGACAGTGGAACTATGGCTACACCTTC.

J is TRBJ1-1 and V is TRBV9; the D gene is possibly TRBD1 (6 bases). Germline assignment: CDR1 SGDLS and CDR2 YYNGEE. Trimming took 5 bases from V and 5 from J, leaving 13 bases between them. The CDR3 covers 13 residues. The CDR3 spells CASSRTVGTEAFF. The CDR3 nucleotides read TGTGCCAGCAGTAGGACAGTAGGGACTGAAGCTTTCTTT. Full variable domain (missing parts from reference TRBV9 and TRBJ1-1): DSGVTQTPKHLITATGQRVTLRCSPRSGDLSVYWYQQSLDQGLQFLIQYYNGEERAKGNILERFSAQQFPDLHSELNLSSLELGDSALYFCASSRTVGTEAFFGQGTRLTVV.

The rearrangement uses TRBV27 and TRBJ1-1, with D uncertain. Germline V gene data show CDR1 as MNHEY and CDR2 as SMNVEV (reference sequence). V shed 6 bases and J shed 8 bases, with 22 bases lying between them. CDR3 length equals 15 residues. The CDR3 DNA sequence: TGTGCCAGCAGCTACGGACGGACCGTCACAACGGAAGCTTTCTTT. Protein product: CASSYGRTVTTEAFF.

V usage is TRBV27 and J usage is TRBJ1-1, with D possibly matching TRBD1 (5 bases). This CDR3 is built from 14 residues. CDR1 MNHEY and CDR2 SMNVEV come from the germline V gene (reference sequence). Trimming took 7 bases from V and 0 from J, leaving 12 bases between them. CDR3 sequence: CASKPGGVNTEAFF. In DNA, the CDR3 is TGTGCCAGCAAGCCCGGGGGGGTGAACACTGAAGCTTTCTTT.

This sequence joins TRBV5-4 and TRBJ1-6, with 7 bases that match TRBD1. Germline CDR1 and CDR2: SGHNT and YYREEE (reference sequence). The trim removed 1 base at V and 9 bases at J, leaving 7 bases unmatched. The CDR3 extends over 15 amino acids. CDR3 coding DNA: TGTGCCAGCAGCTTGTCGGACAGGTCTCTTTCACCCCTCCACTTT. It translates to CASSLSDRSLSPLHF.

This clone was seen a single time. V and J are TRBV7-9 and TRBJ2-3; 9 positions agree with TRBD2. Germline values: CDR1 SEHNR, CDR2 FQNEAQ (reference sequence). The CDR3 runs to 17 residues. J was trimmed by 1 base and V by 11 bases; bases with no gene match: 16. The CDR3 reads CAGKLAGGPWGTDTQYF. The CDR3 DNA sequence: TGTGCCGGTAAACTTGCGGGAGGGCCTTGGGGCACAGATACGCAGTATTTT.

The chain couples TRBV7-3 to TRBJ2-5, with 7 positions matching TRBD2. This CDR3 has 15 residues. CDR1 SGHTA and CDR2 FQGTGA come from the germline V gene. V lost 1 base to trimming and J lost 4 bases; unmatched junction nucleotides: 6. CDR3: CASSLRAGLVETQYF. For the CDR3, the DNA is TGTGCCAGCAGCTTAAGAGCTGGACTAGTAGAGACCCAGTACTTC.

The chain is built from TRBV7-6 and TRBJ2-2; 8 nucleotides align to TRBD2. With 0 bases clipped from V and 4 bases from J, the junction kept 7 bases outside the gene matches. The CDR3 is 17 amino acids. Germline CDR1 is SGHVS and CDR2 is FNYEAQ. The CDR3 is CASSLASGTRITGELFF. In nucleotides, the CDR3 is TGTGCCAGCAGCTTAGCCTCCGGGACTAGGATCACCGGGGAGCTGTTTTTT.

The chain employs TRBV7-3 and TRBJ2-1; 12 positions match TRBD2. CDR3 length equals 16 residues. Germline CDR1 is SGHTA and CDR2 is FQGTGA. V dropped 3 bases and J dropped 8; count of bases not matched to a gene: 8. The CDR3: CASSFLAGGPGYEQFF. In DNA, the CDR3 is TGTGCCAGCAGCTTTCTAGCGGGAGGGCCGGGGTATGAGCAGTTCTTC.

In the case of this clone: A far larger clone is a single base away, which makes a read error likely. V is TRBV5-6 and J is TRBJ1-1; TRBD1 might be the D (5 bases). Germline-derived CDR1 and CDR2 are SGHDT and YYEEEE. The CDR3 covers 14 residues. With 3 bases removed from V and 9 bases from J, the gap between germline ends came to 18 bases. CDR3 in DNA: TGTGCCAGCAGCTGGTGGGGGGAAGGGGATCAAGCTTTCTTT. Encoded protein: CASSWWGEGDQAFF.

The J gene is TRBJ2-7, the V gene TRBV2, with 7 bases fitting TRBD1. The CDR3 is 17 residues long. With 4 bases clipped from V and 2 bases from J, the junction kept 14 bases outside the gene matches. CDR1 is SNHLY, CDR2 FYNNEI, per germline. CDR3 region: CASSVSGTAPDAYEQYF. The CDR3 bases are TGTGCCAGCAGTGTATCCGGGACAGCACCTGATGCCTACGAGCAGTACTTC.

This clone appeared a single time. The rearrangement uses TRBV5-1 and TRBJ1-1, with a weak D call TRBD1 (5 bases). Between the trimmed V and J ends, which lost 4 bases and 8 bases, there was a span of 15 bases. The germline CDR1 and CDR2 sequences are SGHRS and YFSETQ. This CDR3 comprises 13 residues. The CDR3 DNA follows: TGCGCCAGCAGCCCGTTCGGGGCAGAAGAAGCTTTCTTT. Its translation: CASSPFGAEEAFF.

The DNA for the CDR3 is TGCGCCAGCAGCCAAGGCATCTCCGGGGAGCTGTTTTTT. Protein product: CASSQGISGELFF. V and J are TRBV4-3 and TRBJ2-2; D gene uncertain. CDR1 is LGHNA, CDR2 YSLEER, per germline. This CDR3 region has 13 residues. Deletions cut 1 base from V and 6 bases from J, with 6 bases between.

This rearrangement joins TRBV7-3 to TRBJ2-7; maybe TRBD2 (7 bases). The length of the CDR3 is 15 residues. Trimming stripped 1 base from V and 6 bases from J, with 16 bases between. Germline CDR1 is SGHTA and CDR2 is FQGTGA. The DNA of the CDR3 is TGTGCCAGCAGCTTAAGACGGGACGGGGGGCCCGAGCAGTACTTC. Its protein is CASSLRRDGGPEQYF.

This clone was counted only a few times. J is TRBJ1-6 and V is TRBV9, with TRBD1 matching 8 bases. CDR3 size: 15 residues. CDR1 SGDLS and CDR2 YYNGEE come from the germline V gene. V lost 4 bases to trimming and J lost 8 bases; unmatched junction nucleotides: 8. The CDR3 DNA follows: TGTGCCAGCAGCCCCCGGACAGGGTCGGATTCACCCCTCCACTTT. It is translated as CASSPRTGSDSPLHF.

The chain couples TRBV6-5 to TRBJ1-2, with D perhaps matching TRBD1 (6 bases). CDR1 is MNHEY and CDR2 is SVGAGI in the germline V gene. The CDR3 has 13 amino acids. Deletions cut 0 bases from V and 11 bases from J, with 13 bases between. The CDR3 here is CASSYSTGHVYTF. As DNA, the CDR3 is TGTGCCAGCAGTTACTCGACAGGACACGTATACACCTTC.

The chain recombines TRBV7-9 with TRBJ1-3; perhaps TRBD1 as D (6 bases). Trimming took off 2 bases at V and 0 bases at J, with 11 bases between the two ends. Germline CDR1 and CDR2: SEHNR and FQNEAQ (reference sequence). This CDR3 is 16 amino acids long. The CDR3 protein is CASSLREGGSGNTIYF. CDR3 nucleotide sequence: TGTGCCAGCAGCTTACGGGAAGGGGGCTCTGGAAACACCATATATTTT.